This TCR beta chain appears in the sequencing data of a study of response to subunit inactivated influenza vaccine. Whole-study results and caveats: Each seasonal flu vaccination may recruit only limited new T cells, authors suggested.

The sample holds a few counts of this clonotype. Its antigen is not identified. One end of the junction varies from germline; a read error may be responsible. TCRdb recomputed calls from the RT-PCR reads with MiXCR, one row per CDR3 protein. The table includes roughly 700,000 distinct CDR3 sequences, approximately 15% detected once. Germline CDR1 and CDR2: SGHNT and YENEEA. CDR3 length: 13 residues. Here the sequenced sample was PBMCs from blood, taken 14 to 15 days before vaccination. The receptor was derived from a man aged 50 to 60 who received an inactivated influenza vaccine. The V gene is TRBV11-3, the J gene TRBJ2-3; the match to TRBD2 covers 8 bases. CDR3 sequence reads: CASSLSPGTRGIF. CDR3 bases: TGTGCCAGCAGCCTCTCCCCCGGGACTAGGGGTATATTT.